The 10 T cell receptor beta chains below all came from one sample that was sequenced in a study of human T cells and chemical hapten exposure. This sample's treatment: therapeutic diphenylcyclopropenone sensitization with weekly scalp DPC. The study used a library that attached unique molecular identifiers to individual cDNA molecules. MiXCR, run by TCRdb on the reads, gives a single entry per CDR3 protein. The table records some 2,500 distinct CDR3 sequences, around 43% of them present only once. This specimen was whole blood, taken before DPC sensitization or 2, 6, or about 24 weeks after (not recorded which). The receptors were gathered from an adult with alopecia areata. Some clones in this sample may be carry-over from other donors' samples. This table probably holds off-target reads from a library built for another chain.

This clonotype appeared a few times. The gene calls are TRBV18 and TRBJ2-1, with 8 positions matching TRBD2. Germline CDR1 is KGHSH and CDR2 is LQKENI. Trimming took 3 bases from V and 8 from J; bases not matched to a gene: 15. The length of the CDR3 is 17 residues. The CDR3 sequence is CASSPRLARGRDDEQFF. In DNA, the CDR3 is TGTGCCAGCTCACCCAGACTAGCGAGAGGGCGCGATGATGAGCAGTTCTTC. The full variable domain, with the rest looked up from reference TRBV18 and TRBJ2-1, is NAGVMQNPRHLVRRRGQEARLRCSPMKGHSHVYWYRQLPEEGLKFMVYLQKENIIDESGMPKERFSAEFPKEGPSILRIQQVVRGDSAAYFCASSPRLARGRDDEQFFGPGTRLTVL.

This chain links TRBV29-1 with TRBJ2-1; 10 positions match TRBD2. Germline CDR1 is SQVTM and CDR2 is ANQGSEA. This CDR3 spans 13 amino acids. Trimming removed 4 bases from V and 5 bases from J; junction bases left unmatched: 2. The CDR3: CSVALAGNNEQFF. CDR3 nucleotide sequence: TGCAGCGTTGCACTAGCGGGGAACAATGAGCAGTTCTTC.

The genes are TRBV7-2 and TRBJ2-3; 9 positions match TRBD2. CDR1 is SGHTA and CDR2 is FQGNSA in the germline V gene. This CDR3 is 19 amino acids long. V gave up 2 bases and J gave up 3 bases; unmatched junction bases: 15. CDR3 sequence (DNA): TGTGCCAGCAGCTTAAAGCGGTCCGGGGCTAGCGGGAAAACAGATACGCAGTATTTT. This encodes CASSLKRSGASGKTDTQYF.

This chain connects TRBV7-2 to TRBJ2-3; 14 nucleotides line up with TRBD2. There are 16 residues in the CDR3. Germline CDR1 and CDR2: SGHTA and FQGNSA. Germline trimming cut 8 bases from V and 2 bases from J; bases unmatched to any gene: 6. CDR3 loop: CASGLAGGASTDTQYF. The CDR3 bases are TGTGCCAGCGGACTAGCGGGAGGCGCCTCCACAGATACGCAGTATTTT.

The chain has TRBV7-2 and TRBJ2-7, with D unclear. Trimming took 5 bases from V and 1 from J, leaving 12 bases between them. There are 14 residues in the CDR3. The germline CDR1 and CDR2 sequences are SGHTA and FQGNSA. The CDR3: CASSRQGESYEQYF. CDR3 nucleotide sequence: TGTGCCAGCAGCCGCCAAGGAGAGTCCTACGAGCAGTACTTC.

V is TRBV2 and J is TRBJ2-1; D call uncertain. The CDR3 contains 11 residues. V lost 8 bases and J 4 bases, leaving 6 bases between the germline ends. From germline, CDR1 is SNHLY and CDR2 FYNNEI. CDR3 coding DNA: TGTGCCAGCGGTCCGTACAATGAGCAGTTCTTC. The encoded protein is CASGPYNEQFF.

This clonotype was counted between two and nine times. The V and J genes are TRBV4-3 and TRBJ2-5; 9 bases align to TRBD1. Germline trimming cut 3 bases from V and 0 bases from J; bases unmatched to any gene: 11. In germline, CDR1 is LGHNA, CDR2 YSLEER. This CDR3 comprises 18 residues. CDR3 loop: CASSQDPRTGDDQETQYF. In DNA form, the CDR3 reads TGCGCCAGCAGCCAGGACCCCCGGACAGGGGACGACCAAGAGACCCAGTACTTC.

V usage is TRBV6-5 and J usage is TRBJ2-3; TRBD2 matches at 8 bases. This CDR3 spans 16 amino acids. V shed 0 bases, J shed 8 bases, and the junction held 10 bases outside the gene matches. Germline CDR1 MNHEY, CDR2 SVGAGI. The CDR3 loop reads CASSYSGAGGGGTQYF. In nucleotides, the CDR3 is TGTGCCAGCAGTTACTCGGGCGCGGGAGGAGGGGGTACGCAGTATTTT.

This clonotype was counted only a few times. The chain has TRBV7-9 and TRBJ2-5, with TRBD2 matching over 7 bases. Unmatched junction bases numbered 9, after V lost 5 bases and J lost 0 bases. CDR3 length: 16 amino acids. Germline CDR1 SEHNR, CDR2 FQNEAQ (reference sequence). CDR3 nucleotides: TGTGCCAGCAGCCCAAATCTAGCGGAGGACCAAGAGACCCAGTACTTC. It yields the protein CASSPNLAEDQETQYF.

The chain has TRBV27 and TRBJ2-6; D unclear. V was trimmed by 5 bases and J by 0 bases, leaving 5 bases between them. Germline CDR1 MNHEY, CDR2 SMNVEV (reference sequence). The CDR3 runs to 14 residues. CDR3 in DNA: TGTGCCAGCAGTCCTCTCTCTGGGGCCAACGTCCTGACTTTC. Translation gives CASSPLSGANVLTF.